These 20 T cell receptor beta chains were all obtained from the same sample, sequenced in a study of shared clonotypes between healthy human individuals. This table comes from immunoSEQ multiplex PCR, and its TCRdb copy is limited to in-frame clones, with some not included. This sample has about 2.3 million clones; approximately 93% occur once, and the top ten carry approximately 0.4%. Material: naive CD4+ T cells from PBMCs. Subset defined: CD45RA+ positively selected. Source of these receptors: a man younger than 35 in good health. Some clones in this sample may be carry-over from other donors' samples.

The chain is built from TRBV7-2 and TRBJ2-1; 7 nucleotides agree with TRBD1. The CDR3 has 17 residues. The germline V gene has CDR1 SGHTA and CDR2 FQGNSA. With 4 bases clipped from V and 5 bases from J, the junction kept 14 bases outside the gene matches. CDR3 sequence (DNA): TGTGCCAGCAGCTCCCACACCGGGACAGCAAGTAACAATGAGCAGTTCTTC. Its protein product is CASSSHTGTASNNEQFF.

V is TRBV7-2 and J is TRBJ2-3, with D perhaps matching TRBD2 (5 bases). Germline CDR1 and CDR2: SGHTA and FQGNSA. The CDR3 covers 12 residues. V lost 4 bases to trimming and J lost 6 bases, with 8 bases between them. As DNA, the CDR3 is TGTGCCAGCAGCTATCAGCGGGATACGCAGTATTTT. This translates into CASSYQRDTQYF.

V usage is TRBV5-1 and J usage is TRBJ1-1; TRBD1 matches 10 bases. J lost 5 bases, V lost 4 bases, and 8 bases had no gene match. CDR1 is SGHRS and CDR2 is YFSETQ in the germline V gene. The CDR3 is made up of 15 amino acids. CDR3 sequence: CASSQVDRGETEAFF. CDR3 nucleotides: TGCGCCAGCAGCCAAGTGGACAGGGGGGAAACTGAAGCTTTCTTT. The whole variable domain, remainder taken from reference TRBV5-1 and TRBJ1-1, is KAGVTQTPRYLIKTRGQQVTLSCSPISGHRSVSWYQQTPGQGLQFLFEYFSETQRNKGNFPGRFSGRQFSNSRSEMNVSTLELGDSALYLCASSQVDRGETEAFFGQGTRLTVV.

The chain employs TRBV18 and TRBJ1-3; D is uncertain. This CDR3 has 16 amino acids. Per germline, CDR1 KGHSH and CDR2 LQKENI. V was clipped by 9 bases and J by 0 bases, with 18 bases between them. The CDR3 sequence is CASQTMGPSSGNTIYF. The DNA for the CDR3 is TGTGCCAGTCAAACGATGGGTCCCAGCTCTGGAAACACCATATATTTT.

This clone was observed a single time. The chain is built from TRBV5-4 and TRBJ2-3; possibly TRBD1 or TRBD2 for D (5 bases each). CDR1 and CDR2 (germline): SGHNT, YYREEE (reference sequence). V gave up 0 bases and J gave up 4 bases, with 12 bases separating them. The CDR3 loop spans 15 amino acids. The CDR3 region is CASSLAGTRADTQYF. The CDR3 DNA reads as TGTGCCAGCAGCTTGGCGGGGACCCGGGCAGATACGCAGTATTTT.

This clone was picked up one time. The chain couples TRBV2 to TRBJ2-5; no definite D call. This CDR3 is built from 12 residues. V was shortened by 6 bases and J by 7 bases, with 12 bases between the two germline ends. Germline V gene lookup returns CDR1 SNHLY and CDR2 FYNNEI. The CDR3 loop is CASSAGPSTQYF. CDR3 DNA: TGTGCCAGCAGCGCCGGGCCTTCGACCCAGTACTTC.

The gene calls are TRBV18 and TRBJ2-7; TRBD1 might be the D (5 bases). CDR3 length: 14 residues. The ends were cut back, 1 base at V and 7 bases at J, with 14 bases in the middle. Germline V gene sequence: CDR1 KGHSH, CDR2 LQKENI. The CDR3 DNA reads as TGTGCCAGCTCACCACGATTCAGGGATGAAGAGCAGTACTTC. This sequence encodes CASSPRFRDEEQYF.

V usage is TRBV19 and J usage is TRBJ2-7; D perhaps matches TRBD1 (6 bases). The CDR3 has 12 residues. Germline values: CDR1 LNHDA, CDR2 SQIVND (reference sequence). Trimming removed 10 bases from V and 6 bases from J, with 16 bases in between. The CDR3 sequence: CATRTVPGEQYF. As DNA, the CDR3 is TGTGCCACTCGGACAGTCCCGGGCGAGCAGTACTTC. Filled out from reference TRBV19 and TRBJ2-7, the complete variable domain reads DGGITQSPKYLFRKEGQNVTLSCEQNLNHDAMYWYRQDPGQGLRLIYYSQIVNDFQKGDIAEGYSVSREKKESFPLTVTSAQKNPTAFYLCATRTVPGEQYFGPGTRLTVT.

J is TRBJ2-7 and V is TRBV7-2, with a possible D match to TRBD2 (7 bases). CDR1 SGHTA and CDR2 FQGNSA come from the germline V gene. V gave up 1 base and J gave up 5 bases, with 9 bases separating them. This CDR3 region has 13 residues. CDR3 sequence reads: CASSLGGGDEQYF. In DNA form, the CDR3 reads TGTGCCAGCAGCTTAGGGGGGGGCGACGAGCAGTACTTC. The full variable domain, its missing parts supplied by reference TRBV7-2 and TRBJ2-7, is GAGVSQSPSNKVTEKGKDVELRCDPISGHTALYWYRQSLGQGLEFLIYFQGNSAPDKSGLPSDRFSAERTGGSVSTLTIQRTQQEDSAVYLCASSLGGGDEQYFGPGTRLTVT.

V usage is TRBV2 and J usage is TRBJ2-5, with D possibly called TRBD1 or TRBD2 (5 bases each). This CDR3 contains 15 residues. Per germline, CDR1 SNHLY and CDR2 FYNNEI. V shed 6 bases and J shed 4 bases, with 18 bases lying between them. The DNA for the CDR3 is TGTGCCAGCAGACAGACCGGGACCGCGCCAGAGACCCAGTACTTC. This encodes CASRQTGTAPETQYF.

The chain recombines TRBV14 with TRBJ1-2; D is uncertain. The CDR3 covers 13 residues. Trimming stripped 4 bases from V and 2 bases from J, with 8 bases between. Germline V gene sequence: CDR1 SGHDN, CDR2 FVKESK. CDR3 loop: CASSPGLNYGYTF. The DNA for the CDR3 is TGTGCCAGCAGCCCCGGGTTGAACTATGGCTACACCTTC.

The rearrangement joins TRBV9 to TRBJ2-5; 7 bases match TRBD1. V shed 4 bases and J 1 base; nucleotides not matched to a gene: 4. In germline, CDR1 is SGDLS, CDR2 YYNGEE. This CDR3 contains 14 residues. The CDR3 sequence is CASSLGQVQETQYF. CDR3 nucleotide sequence: TGTGCCAGCAGCTTAGGACAGGTCCAAGAGACCCAGTACTTC.

The chain carries TRBV27 and TRBJ2-7; possible D gene TRBD2, 6 bases. Trimming removed 3 bases from V and 2 bases from J, with 11 bases in between. This CDR3 has 14 residues. Germline-derived CDR1 and CDR2 are MNHEY and SMNVEV (reference sequence). The CDR3, as DNA: TGTGCCAGCAGTTTTTTAGCGGCCCCCTACGAGCAGTACTTC. It encodes CASSFLAAPYEQYF.

The V call is TRBV9, the J call TRBJ1-6, with D unclear. Trimming took off 0 bases at V and 7 bases at J, with 8 bases between the two ends. CDR3 length: 14 residues. Per germline, CDR1 SGDLS and CDR2 YYNGEE. The CDR3 loop reads CASSVDGGNSPLHF. The CDR3 DNA reads TGTGCCAGCAGCGTAGATGGCGGGAATTCACCCCTCCACTTT.

The chain carries TRBV5-1 and TRBJ1-2, with 7 bases aligning to TRBD1. CDR3 size: 14 residues. Trimming cost V 4 bases and J 8 bases; bases outside gene matches: 11. Germline CDR1 is SGHRS and CDR2 is YFSETQ. The CDR3 coding sequence is TGCGCCAGCAGCCCGGGACAGCCCACAATGGGCTACACCTTC. Translation: CASSPGQPTMGYTF.

The J gene is TRBJ1-1, the V gene TRBV19; D not resolved. The CDR3 is 12 amino acids. Germline V gene lookup returns CDR1 LNHDA and CDR2 SQIVND (reference sequence). With 5 bases removed from V and 3 bases from J, the gap between germline ends came to 7 bases. CDR3 nucleotide sequence: TGTGCCAGTAGTGCTTGGGACACTGAAGCTTTCTTT. It encodes CASSAWDTEAFF.

A word on this clone: One end of the junction is discordant with germline, which a read error may explain. The chain couples TRBV6-1 to TRBJ1-4; the D gene is possibly TRBD1 (6 bases). The end of the DNA fits TRBJ2-2 better, so the J call may be wrong. The CDR3 runs to 14 residues. CDR1 and CDR2 (germline): MNHNS, SASEGT. CDR3 DNA: TGTGCCAGCGGTGAGGAACAGGGTATAAAGGAGCTGTTTTTT. Translating it yields CASGEEQGIKELFF.

The chain has TRBV5-4 and TRBJ1-1; the D gene is possibly TRBD1 (6 bases). Germline CDR1 SGHNT, CDR2 YYREEE (reference sequence). The length of the CDR3 is 15 residues. The germline V and J ends were trimmed by 4 bases and 4 bases, with 17 bases remaining between them. The CDR3 region has the DNA TGTGCCAGCAGCCACCCAGGGGACGGGGGCACTGAAGCTTTCTTT. It encodes CASSHPGDGGTEAFF. The full variable domain, completed using reference TRBV5-4 and TRBJ1-1, is ETGVTQSPTHLIKTRGQQVTLRCSSQSGHNTVSWYQQALGQGPQFIFQYYREEENGRGNFPPRFSGLQFPNYSSELNVNALELDDSALYLCASSHPGDGGTEAFFGQGTRLTVV.

The rearrangement joins TRBV9 to TRBJ1-1; possible D gene TRBD1, 6 bases. Trimming removed 3 bases from V and 1 base from J, with 13 bases in between. Germline V CDR1 and CDR2: SGDLS, YYNGEE. The CDR3 length is 15 residues. The CDR3 reads CASSAEGGQNTEAFF. CDR3 sequence (DNA): TGTGCCAGCAGCGCCGAGGGGGGACAGAACACTGAAGCTTTCTTT.

The V gene is TRBV14, the J gene TRBJ1-1; 7 bases are shared with TRBD1. The CDR3 extends over 16 amino acids. Germline lookup yields CDR1 SGHDN and CDR2 FVKESK. Germline trimming cut 6 bases from V and 3 bases from J; bases unmatched to any gene: 13. CDR3 residues: CASSSVTGRVYTEAFF. The CDR3 bases are TGTGCCAGCAGTTCCGTGACAGGGAGAGTGTACACTGAAGCTTTCTTT.